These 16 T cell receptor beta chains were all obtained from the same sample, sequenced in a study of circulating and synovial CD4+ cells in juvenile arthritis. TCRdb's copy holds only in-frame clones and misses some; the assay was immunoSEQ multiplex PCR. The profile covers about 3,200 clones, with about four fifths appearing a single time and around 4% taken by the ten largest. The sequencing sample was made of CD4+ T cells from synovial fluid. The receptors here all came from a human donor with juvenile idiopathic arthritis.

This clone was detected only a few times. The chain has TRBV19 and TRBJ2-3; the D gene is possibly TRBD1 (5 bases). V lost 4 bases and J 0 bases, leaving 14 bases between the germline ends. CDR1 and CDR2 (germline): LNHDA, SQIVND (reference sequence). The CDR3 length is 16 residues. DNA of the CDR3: TGTGCCAGTAGTACAGGTTGGGGCCAAAGCACAGATACGCAGTATTTT. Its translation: CASSTGWGQSTDTQYF.

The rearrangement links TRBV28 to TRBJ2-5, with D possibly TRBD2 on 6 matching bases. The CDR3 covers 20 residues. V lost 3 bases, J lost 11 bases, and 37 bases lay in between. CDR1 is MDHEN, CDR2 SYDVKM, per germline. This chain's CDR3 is CASSFLFSGRMRDSNSGQYF. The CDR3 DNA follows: TGTGCCAGCAGTTTCCTCTTTAGCGGCCGGATGAGGGACTCAAACTCAGGGCAGTACTTC.

The CDR3 loop reads CASSPQGYGQPQHF. The CDR3, as DNA: TGTGCCAGCTCACCTCAGGGCTATGGTCAGCCCCAGCATTTT. The genes are TRBV18 and TRBJ1-5, with D possibly matching TRBD1 (5 bases). CDR1 is KGHSH and CDR2 is LQKENI in the germline V gene. With 3 bases removed from V and 6 bases from J, the gap between germline ends came to 12 bases. This CDR3 spans 14 amino acids.

The CDR3 is CASSYSSGKPNVLTF. The CDR3 nucleotides read TGTGCCAGCAGTTACTCTAGCGGGAAACCCAACGTCCTGACTTTC. This rearrangement joins TRBV6-5 to TRBJ2-6; 8 bases match TRBD2. There are 15 residues in the CDR3. CDR1 is MNHEY and CDR2 is SVGAGI in the germline V gene. Losses at the gene ends were 0 bases for V and 8 bases for J; bases not matched to a gene: 3.

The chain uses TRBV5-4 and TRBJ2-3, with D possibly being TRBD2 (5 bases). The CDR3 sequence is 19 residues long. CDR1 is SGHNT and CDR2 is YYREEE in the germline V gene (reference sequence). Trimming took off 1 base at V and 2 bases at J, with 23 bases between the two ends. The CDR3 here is CASSLRGSRKWGDTDTQYF. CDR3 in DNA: TGTGCCAGCAGCTTGAGAGGGTCCCGCAAATGGGGTGACACAGATACGCAGTATTTT.

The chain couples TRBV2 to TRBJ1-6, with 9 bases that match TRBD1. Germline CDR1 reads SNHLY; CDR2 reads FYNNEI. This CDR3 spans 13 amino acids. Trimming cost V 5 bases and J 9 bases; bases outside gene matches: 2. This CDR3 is CASSSGQGSPLHF. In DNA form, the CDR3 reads TGTGCCAGCAGTTCGGGACAGGGTTCACCCCTCCACTTT.

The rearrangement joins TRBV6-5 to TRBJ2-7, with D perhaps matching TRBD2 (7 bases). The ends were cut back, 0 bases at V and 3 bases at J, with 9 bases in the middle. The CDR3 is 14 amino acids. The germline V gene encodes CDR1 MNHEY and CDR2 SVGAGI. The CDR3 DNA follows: TGTGCCAGCAGTTACTCGGGGGGGCACTACGAGCAGTACTTC. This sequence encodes CASSYSGGHYEQYF.

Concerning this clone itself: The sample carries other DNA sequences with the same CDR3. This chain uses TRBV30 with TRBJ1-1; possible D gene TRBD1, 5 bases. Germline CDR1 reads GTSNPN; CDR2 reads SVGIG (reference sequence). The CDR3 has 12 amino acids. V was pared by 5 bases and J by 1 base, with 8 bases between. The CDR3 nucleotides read TGTGCCTGGCGGGGGGGGAACACTGAAGCTTTCTTT. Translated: CAWRGGNTEAFF.

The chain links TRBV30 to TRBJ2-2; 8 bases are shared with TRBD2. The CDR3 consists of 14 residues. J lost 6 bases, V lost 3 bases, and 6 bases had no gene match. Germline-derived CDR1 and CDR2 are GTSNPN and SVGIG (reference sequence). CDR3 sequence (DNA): TGTGCCTGGAGCCGGGGGCGGGGGGCCGGGGAGCTGTTTTTT. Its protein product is CAWSRGRGAGELFF.

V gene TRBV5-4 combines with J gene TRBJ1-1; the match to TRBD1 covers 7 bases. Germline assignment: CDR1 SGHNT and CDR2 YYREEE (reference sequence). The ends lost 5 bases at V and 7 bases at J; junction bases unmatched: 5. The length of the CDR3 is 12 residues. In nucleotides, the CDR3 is TGTGCCAGCAGTTTTGACAGGGATGAAGCTTTCTTT. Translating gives CASSFDRDEAFF.

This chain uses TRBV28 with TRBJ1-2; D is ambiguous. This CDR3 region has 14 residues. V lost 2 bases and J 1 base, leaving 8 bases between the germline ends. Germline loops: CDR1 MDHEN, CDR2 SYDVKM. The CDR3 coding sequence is TGTGCCAGCAGTTTAGCCGGGAGTAACTATGGCTACACCTTC. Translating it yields CASSLAGSNYGYTF.

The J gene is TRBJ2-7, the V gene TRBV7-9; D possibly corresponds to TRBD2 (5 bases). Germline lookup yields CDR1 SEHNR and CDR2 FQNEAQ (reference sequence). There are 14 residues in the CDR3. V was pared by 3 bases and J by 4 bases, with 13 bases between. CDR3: CASSFGGPGYEQYF. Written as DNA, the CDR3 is TGTGCCAGCAGCTTCGGAGGTCCGGGTTACGAGCAGTACTTC.

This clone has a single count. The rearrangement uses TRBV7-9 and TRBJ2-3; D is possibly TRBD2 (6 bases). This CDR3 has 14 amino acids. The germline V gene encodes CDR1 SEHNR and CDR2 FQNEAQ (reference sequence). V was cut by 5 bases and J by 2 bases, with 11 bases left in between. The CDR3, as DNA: TGTGCCAGCAGCGTTAGCGGAACCACAGATACGCAGTATTTT. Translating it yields CASSVSGTTDTQYF. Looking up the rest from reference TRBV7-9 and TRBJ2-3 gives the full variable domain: DTGVSQNPRHKITKRGQNVTFRCDPISEHNRLYWYRQTLGQGPEFLTYFQNEAQLEKSRLLSDRFSAERPKGSFSTLEIQRTEQGDSAMYLCASSVSGTTDTQYFGPGTRLTVL.

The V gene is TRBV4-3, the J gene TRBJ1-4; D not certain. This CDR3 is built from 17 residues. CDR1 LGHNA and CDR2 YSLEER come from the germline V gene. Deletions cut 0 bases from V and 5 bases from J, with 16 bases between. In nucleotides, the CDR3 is TGCGCCAGCAGCCAAGATCTCAGAGGGTTGGGGAATGAAAAACTGTTTTTT. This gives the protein CASSQDLRGLGNEKLFF.

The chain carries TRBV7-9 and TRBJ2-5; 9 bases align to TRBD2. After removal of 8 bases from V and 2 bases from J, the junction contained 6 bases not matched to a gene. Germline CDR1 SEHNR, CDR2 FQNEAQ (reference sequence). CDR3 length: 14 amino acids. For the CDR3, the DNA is TGTGCCAGCGGCCTTAGCGGGGGACAAGAGACCCAGTACTTC. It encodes CASGLSGGQETQYF.

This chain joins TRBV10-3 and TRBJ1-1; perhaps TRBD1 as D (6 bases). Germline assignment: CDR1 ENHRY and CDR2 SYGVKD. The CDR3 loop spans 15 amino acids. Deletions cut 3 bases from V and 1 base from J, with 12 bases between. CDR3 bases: TGTGCCATCAGTGATTATGGACAGTCGAACACTGAAGCTTTCTTT. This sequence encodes CAISDYGQSNTEAFF.